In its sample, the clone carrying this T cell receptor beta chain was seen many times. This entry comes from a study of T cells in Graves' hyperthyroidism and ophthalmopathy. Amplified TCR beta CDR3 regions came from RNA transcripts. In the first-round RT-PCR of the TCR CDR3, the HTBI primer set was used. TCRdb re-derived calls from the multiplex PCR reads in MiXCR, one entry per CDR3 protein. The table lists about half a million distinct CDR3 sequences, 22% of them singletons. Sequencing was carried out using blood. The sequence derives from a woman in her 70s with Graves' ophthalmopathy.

Written as DNA, the CDR3 is TGTGCCAGCAGCCAAGTGGGACTAGCGGGATCCGAGCAGTACTTC. It translates to CASSQVGLAGSEQYF. The chain recombines TRBV3-1 with TRBJ2-7, with 13 bases aligning to TRBD2. The CDR3 is 15 residues long. V gave up 1 base and J gave up 6 bases; unmatched junction bases: 3. The germline V gene encodes CDR1 LGHDT and CDR2 YNNKEL (reference sequence).